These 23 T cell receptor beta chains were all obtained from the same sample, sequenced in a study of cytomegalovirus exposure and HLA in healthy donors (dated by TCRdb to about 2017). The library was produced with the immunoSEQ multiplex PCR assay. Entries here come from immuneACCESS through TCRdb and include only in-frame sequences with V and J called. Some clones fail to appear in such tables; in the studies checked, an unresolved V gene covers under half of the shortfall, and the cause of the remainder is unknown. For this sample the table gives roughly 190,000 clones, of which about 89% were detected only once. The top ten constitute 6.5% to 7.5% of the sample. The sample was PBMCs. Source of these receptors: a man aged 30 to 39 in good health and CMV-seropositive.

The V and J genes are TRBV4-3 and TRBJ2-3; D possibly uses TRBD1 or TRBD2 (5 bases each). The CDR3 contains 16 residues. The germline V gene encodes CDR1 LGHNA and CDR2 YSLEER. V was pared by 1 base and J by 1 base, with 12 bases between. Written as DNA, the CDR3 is TGCGCCAGCAGCCAAGGGCCGGGGACGGGCACAGATACGCAGTATTTT. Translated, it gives CASSQGPGTGTDTQYF.

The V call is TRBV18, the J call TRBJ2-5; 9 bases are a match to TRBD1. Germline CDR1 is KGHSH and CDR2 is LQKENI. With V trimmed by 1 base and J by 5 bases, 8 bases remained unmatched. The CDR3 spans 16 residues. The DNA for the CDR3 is TGTGCCAGCTCACCACAAAGGGGACAGGGTTTTGAGACCCAGTACTTC. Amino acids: CASSPQRGQGFETQYF.

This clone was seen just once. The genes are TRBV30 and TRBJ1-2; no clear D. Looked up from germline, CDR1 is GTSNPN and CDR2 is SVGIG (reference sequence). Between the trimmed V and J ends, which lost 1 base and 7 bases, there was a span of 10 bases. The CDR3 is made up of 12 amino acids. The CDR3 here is CAWSARLPGYTF. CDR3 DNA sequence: TGTGCCTGGAGTGCCCGCCTCCCTGGCTACACCTTC.

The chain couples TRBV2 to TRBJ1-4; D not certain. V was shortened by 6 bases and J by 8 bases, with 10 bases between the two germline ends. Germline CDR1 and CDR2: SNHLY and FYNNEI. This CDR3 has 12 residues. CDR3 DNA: TGTGCCAGCAGGGAGGCTCGAGAAAAACTGTTTTTT. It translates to CASREAREKLFF.

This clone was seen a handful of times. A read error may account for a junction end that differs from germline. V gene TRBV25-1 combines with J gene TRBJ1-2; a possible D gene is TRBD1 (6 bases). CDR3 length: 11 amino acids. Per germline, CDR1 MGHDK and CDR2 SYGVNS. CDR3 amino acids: CASSLRQEVYF. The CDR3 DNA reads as TGTGCCAGCAGTCTAAGACAGGAGGTTTACTTC.

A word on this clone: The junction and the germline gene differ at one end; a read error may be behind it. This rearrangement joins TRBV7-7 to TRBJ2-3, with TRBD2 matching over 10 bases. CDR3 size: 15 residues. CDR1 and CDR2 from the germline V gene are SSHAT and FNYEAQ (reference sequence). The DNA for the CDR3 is TGTGCTAGCAGCACCGGGACTAGCGGCACAGATACGCAGTATTTT. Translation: CASSTGTSGTDTQYF.

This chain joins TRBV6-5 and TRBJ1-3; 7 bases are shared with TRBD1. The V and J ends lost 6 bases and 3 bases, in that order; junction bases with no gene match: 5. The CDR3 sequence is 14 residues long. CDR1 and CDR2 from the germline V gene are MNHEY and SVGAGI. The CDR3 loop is CASRSQGYGNTIYF. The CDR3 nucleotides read TGTGCCAGCAGGTCACAGGGGTATGGAAACACCATATATTTT.

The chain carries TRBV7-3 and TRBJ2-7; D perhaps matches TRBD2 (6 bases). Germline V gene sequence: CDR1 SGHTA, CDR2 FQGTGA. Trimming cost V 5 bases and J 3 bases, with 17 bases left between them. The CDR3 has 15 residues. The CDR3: CASSTSGTGDYEQYF. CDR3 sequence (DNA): TGTGCCAGCAGCACTTCCGGGACTGGAGACTACGAGCAGTACTTC.

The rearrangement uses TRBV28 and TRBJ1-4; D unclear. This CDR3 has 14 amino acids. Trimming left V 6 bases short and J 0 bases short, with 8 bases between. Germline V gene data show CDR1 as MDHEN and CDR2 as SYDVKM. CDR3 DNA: TGTGCCAGCAGGATGATTGCAACTAATGAAAAACTGTTTTTT. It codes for CASRMIATNEKLFF.

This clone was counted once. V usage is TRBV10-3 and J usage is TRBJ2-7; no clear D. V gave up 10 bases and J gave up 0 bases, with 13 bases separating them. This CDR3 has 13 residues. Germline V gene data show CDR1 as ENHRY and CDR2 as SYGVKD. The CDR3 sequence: CATRDTSSYEQYF. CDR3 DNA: TGTGCCACCAGAGACACAAGCTCCTACGAGCAGTACTTC.

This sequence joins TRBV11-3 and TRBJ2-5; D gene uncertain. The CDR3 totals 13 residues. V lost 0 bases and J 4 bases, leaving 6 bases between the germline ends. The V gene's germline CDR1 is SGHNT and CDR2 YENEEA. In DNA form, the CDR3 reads TGTGCCAGCAGCTTAGATGTAGGAGAGACCCAGTACTTC. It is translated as CASSLDVGETQYF.

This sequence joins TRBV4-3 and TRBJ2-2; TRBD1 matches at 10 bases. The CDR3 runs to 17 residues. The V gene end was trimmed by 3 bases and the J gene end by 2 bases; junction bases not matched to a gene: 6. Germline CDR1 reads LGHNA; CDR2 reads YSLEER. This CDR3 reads CASSQARTGGNTGELFF. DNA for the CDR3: TGCGCCAGCAGCCAGGCTAGGACAGGGGGTAACACCGGGGAGCTGTTTTTT.

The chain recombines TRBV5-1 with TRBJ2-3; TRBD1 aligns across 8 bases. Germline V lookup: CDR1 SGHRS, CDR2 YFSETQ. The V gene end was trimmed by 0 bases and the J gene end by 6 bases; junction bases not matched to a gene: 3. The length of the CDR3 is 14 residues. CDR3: CASSLETGDDTQYF. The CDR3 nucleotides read TGCGCCAGCAGCTTGGAGACAGGGGATGATACGCAGTATTTT. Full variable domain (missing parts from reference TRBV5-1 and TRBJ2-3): KAGVTQTPRYLIKTRGQQVTLSCSPISGHRSVSWYQQTPGQGLQFLFEYFSETQRNKGNFPGRFSGRQFSNSRSEMNVSTLELGDSALYLCASSLETGDDTQYFGPGTRLTVL.

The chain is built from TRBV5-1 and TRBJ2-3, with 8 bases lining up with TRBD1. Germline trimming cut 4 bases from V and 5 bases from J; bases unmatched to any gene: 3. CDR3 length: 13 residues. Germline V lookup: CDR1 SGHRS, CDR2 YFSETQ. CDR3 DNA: TGCGCCAGCAGCGTACAGGGGGAAGATACGCAGTATTTT. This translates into CASSVQGEDTQYF.

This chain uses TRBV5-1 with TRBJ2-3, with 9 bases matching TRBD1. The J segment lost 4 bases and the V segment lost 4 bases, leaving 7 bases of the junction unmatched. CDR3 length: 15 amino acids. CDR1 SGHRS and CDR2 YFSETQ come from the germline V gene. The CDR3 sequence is CASSQGQGPADTQYF. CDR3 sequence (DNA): TGCGCCAGCAGCCAGGGACAGGGCCCTGCAGATACGCAGTATTTT.

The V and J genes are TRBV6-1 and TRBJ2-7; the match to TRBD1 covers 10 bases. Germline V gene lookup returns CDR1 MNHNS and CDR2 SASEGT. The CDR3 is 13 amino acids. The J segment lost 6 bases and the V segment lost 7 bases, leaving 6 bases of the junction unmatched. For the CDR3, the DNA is TGTGCCAGCAACCGGGACAGGGGCTCCGAGCAGTACTTC. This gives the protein CASNRDRGSEQYF.

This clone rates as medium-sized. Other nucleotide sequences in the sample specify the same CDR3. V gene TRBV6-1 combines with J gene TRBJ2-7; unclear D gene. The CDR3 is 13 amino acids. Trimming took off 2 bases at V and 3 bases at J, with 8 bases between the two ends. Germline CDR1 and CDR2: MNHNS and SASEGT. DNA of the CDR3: TGTGCCAGCAGTGAAAGTGAAGTCTACGAGCAGTACTTC. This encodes CASSESEVYEQYF.

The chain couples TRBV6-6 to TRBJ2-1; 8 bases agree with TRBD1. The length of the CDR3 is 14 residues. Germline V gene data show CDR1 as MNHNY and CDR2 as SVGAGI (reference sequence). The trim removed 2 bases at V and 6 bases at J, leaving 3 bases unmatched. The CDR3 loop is CASSYRDRSNEQFF. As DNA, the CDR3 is TGTGCCAGCAGTTACCGGGACAGGAGCAATGAGCAGTTCTTC.

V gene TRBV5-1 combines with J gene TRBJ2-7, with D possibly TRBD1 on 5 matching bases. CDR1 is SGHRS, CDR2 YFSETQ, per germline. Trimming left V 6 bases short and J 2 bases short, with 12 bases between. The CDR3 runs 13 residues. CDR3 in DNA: TGCGCCAGCACCCCTCAGGGTGCCTACGAGCAGTACTTC. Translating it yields CASTPQGAYEQYF. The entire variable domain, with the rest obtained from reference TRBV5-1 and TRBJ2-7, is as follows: KAGVTQTPRYLIKTRGQQVTLSCSPISGHRSVSWYQQTPGQGLQFLFEYFSETQRNKGNFPGRFSGRQFSNSRSEMNVSTLELGDSALYLCASTPQGAYEQYFGPGTRLTVT.

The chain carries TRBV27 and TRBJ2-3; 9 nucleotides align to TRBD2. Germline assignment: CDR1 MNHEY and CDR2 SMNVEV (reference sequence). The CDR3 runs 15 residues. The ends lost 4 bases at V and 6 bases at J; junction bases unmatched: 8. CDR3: CASSSGSGSFDTQYF. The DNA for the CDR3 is TGTGCCAGCAGTTCCGGTAGCGGGAGTTTCGATACGCAGTATTTT.

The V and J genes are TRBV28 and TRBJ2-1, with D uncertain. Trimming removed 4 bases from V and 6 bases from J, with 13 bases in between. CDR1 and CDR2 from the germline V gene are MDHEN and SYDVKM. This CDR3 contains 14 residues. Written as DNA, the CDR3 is TGTGCCAGCAGTTCCACTAACACCCCCAATGAGCAGTTCTTC. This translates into CASSSTNTPNEQFF.

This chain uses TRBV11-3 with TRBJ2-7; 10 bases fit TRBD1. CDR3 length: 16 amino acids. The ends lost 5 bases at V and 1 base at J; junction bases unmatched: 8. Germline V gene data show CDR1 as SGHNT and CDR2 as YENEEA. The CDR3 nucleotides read TGTGCCAGCAGCCCCGAGTCGGGACAGGGGTCCTACGAGCAGTACTTC. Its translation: CASSPESGQGSYEQYF.

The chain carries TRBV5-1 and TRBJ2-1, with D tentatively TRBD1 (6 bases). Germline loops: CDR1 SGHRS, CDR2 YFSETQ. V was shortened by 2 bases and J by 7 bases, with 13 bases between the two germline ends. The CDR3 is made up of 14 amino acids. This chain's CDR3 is CASSLTGTPNEQFF. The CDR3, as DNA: TGCGCCAGCAGCTTAACCGGGACACCTAATGAGCAGTTCTTC.